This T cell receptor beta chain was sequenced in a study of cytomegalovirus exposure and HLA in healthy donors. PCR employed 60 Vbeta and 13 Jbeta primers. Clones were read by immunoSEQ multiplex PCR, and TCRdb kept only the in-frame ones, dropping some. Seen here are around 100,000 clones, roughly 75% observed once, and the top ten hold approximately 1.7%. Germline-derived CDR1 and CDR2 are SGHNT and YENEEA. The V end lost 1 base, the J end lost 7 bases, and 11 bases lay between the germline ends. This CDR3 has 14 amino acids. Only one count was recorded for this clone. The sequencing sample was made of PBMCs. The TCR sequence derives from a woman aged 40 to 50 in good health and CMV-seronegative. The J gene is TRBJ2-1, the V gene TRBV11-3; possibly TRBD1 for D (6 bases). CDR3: CASSLGNRENEQFF. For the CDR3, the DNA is TGTGCCAGCAGCTTAGGGAACAGGGAAAATGAGCAGTTCTTC.